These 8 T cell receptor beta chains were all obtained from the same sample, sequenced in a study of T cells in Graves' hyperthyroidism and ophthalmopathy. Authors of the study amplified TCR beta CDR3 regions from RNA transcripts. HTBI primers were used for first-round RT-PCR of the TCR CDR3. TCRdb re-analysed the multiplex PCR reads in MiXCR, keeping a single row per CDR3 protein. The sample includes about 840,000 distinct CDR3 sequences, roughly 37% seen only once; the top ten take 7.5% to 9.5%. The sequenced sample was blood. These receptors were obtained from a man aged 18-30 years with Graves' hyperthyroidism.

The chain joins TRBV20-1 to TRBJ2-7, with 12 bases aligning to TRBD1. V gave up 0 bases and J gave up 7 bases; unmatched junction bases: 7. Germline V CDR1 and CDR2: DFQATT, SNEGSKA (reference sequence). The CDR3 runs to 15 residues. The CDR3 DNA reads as TGCAGTGCTAGAGACTCGGGACAGGGGGCGGAGGAGCAGTACTTC. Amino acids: CSARDSGQGAEEQYF.

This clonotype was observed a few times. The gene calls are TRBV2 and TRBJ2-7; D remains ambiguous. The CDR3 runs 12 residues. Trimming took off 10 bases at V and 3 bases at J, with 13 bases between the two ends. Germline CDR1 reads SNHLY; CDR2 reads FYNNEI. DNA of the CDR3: TGTGCCACCGGGCCGAACTACTACGAGCAGTACTTC. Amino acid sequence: CATGPNYYEQYF.

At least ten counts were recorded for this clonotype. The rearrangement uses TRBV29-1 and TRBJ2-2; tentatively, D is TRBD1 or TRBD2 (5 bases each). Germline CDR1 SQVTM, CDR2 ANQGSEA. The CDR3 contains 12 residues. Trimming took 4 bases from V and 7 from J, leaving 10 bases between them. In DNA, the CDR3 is TGCAGCGTTGCTAGGGGAGACGGGGAGCTGTTTTTT. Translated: CSVARGDGELFF.

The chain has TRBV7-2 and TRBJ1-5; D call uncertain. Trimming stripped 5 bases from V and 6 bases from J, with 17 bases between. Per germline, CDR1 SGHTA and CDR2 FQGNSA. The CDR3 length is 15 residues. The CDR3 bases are TGTGCCAGCAGCCCCGGACCCGGGGTGGGTCAGCCCCAGCATTTT. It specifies CASSPGPGVGQPQHF.

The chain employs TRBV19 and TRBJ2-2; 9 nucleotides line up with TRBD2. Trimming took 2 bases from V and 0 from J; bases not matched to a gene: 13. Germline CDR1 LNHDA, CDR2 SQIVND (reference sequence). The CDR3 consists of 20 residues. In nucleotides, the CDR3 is TGTGCCAGTAGTATAAGGAGCGGGAGGCCCAGTGAGGCGAACACCGGGGAGCTGTTTTTT. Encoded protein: CASSIRSGRPSEANTGELFF.

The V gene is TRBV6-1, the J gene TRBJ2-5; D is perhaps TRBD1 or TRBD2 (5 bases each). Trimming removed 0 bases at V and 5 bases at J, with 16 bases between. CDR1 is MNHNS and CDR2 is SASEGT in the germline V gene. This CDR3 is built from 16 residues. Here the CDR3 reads CASSEAPGPPGETQYF. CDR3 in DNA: TGTGCCAGCAGTGAAGCCCCGGGGCCTCCGGGGGAGACCCAGTACTTC.

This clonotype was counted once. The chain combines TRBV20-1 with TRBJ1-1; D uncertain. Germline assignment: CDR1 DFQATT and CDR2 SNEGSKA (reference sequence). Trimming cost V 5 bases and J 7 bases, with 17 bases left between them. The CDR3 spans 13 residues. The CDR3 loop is CSAPSEGGHEAFF. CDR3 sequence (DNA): TGCAGTGCTCCCAGTGAGGGAGGCCATGAAGCTTTCTTT.

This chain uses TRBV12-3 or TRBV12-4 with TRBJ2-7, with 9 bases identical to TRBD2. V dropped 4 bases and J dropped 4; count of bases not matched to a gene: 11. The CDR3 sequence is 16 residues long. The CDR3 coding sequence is TGTGCCAGCAGTTCTAGCTTAGCGGGGGCTTCGTACGAGCAGTACTTC. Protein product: CASSSSLAGASYEQYF.